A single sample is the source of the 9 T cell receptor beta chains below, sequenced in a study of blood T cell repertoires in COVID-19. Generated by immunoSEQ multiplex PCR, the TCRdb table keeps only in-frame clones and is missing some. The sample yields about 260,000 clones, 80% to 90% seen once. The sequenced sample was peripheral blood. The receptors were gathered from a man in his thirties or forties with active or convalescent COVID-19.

CDR3 loop: CASTPSGTVNTEAFF. CDR3 bases: TGTGCCAGCACCCCGAGTGGGACAGTGAACACTGAAGCTTTCTTT. The genes are TRBV6-5 and TRBJ1-1; 7 bases match TRBD1. In germline, CDR1 is MNHEY, CDR2 SVGAGI. The CDR3 sequence is 15 residues long. The V segment lost 7 bases and the J segment 0 bases; nucleotides outside the gene matches: 8.

This CDR3 reads CASSRGEGAGNEQFF. The CDR3 bases are TGTGCCAGCAGCCGAGGCGAGGGGGCAGGCAATGAGCAGTTCTTC. The genes are TRBV4-2 and TRBJ2-1, with 7 bases aligning to TRBD1. V lost 4 bases and J lost 6; bases outside the gene matches: 9. Germline lookup yields CDR1 LGHNA and CDR2 YNFKEQ. CDR3 length: 15 amino acids.

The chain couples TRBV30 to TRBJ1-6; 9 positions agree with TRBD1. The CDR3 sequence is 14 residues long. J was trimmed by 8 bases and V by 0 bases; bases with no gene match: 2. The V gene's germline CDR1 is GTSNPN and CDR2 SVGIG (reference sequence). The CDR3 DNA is TGTGCCTGGAGTGTAGGGACAGGGCATTCACCCCTCCACTTT. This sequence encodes CAWSVGTGHSPLHF.

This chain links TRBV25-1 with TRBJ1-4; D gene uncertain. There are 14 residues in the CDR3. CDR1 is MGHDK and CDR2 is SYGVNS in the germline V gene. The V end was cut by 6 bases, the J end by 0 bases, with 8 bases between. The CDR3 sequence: CASRGLTTNEKLFF. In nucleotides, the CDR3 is TGTGCCAGCAGGGGCCTTACAACTAATGAAAAACTGTTTTTT.

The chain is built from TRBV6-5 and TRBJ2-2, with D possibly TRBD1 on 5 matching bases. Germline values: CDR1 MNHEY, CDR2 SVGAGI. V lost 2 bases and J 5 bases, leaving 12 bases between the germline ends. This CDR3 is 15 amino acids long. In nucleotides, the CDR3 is TGTGCCAGCAGTTACGTCAATCCAGGGACCGGGGAGCTGTTTTTT. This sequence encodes CASSYVNPGTGELFF.

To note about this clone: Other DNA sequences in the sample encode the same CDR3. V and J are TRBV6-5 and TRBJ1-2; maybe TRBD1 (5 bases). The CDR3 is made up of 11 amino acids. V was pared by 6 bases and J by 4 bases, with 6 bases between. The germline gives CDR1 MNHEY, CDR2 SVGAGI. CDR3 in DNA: TGTGCCAGCAGGGGGCTCTATGGCTACACCTTC. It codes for CASRGLYGYTF.

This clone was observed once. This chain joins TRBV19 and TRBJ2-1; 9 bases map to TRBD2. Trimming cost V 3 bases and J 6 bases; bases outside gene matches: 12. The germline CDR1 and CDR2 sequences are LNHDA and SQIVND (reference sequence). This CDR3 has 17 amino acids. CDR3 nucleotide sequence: TGTGCCAGTAGTATTCCGGGACTAGCCGAACAATTCAATGAGCAGTTCTTC. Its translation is CASSIPGLAEQFNEQFF.

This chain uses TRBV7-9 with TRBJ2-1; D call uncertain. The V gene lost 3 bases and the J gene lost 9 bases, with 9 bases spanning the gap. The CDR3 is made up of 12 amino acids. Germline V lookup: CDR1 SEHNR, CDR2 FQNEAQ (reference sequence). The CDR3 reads CASSFSRGEQFF. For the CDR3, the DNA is TGTGCCAGCAGCTTTTCTCGAGGTGAGCAGTTCTTC.

In DNA form, the CDR3 reads TGTGCCAGCAGCGTCGACAGAGGCTCCTACGAGCAGTACTTC. Its protein is CASSVDRGSYEQYF. The chain carries TRBV11-2 and TRBJ2-7, with TRBD1 as a possible D gene (5 bases). In germline, CDR1 is SGHAT, CDR2 FQNNGV. The V gene lost 5 bases and the J gene lost 0 bases, with 11 bases spanning the gap. The CDR3 has 14 residues. Using reference TRBV11-2 and TRBJ2-7 for the parts outside the CDR3, the full variable domain is EAGVAQSPRYKIIEKRQSVAFWCNPISGHATLYWYQQILGQGPKLLIQFQNNGVVDDSQLPKDRFSAERLKGVDSTLKIQPAKLEDSAVYLCASSVDRGSYEQYFGPGTRLTVT.